Detailed here is one T cell receptor beta chain. The entry originates in a study of CD8 T cells in Susac syndrome. Study at large: Patients with Susac syndrome were therapy-naive, on corticosteroids, or on intravenous immunoglobulin alone at the time that blood was drawn.

The CDR3 length is 14 residues. V lost 0 bases, J lost 10 bases, and 13 bases lay in between. Germline CDR1 is SGHAT and CDR2 is FQNNGV. Reverse transcription of about 0.45 to 1 ug RNA used random hexamers. Amplification of TCR beta CDR3 spanned 54 Vbeta and 13 Jbeta via immunoSEQ multiplex PCR. TCRdb passed the immunoSEQ multiplex PCR reads through MiXCR, listing each CDR3 protein once. This sample has 150,000 to 200,000 distinct CDR3 sequences, with about 96% found just once. TCR beta from blood CD8+ and CD4+ T cells was sequenced. The TCR comes from a human donor with Susac syndrome. The chain joins TRBV11-2 to TRBJ2-1; D tentatively fits TRBD1 or TRBD2 (5 bases each). Sequenced: CD4+ T cells from PBMCs. CDR3: CASSLDPGTSEQFF. The CDR3 DNA follows: TGTGCCAGCAGCTTAGACCCGGGGACCTCCGAGCAGTTCTTC.